Below, one T cell receptor beta chain is given with its context. This clone was recorded only once. Its binding antigen is unknown. The record has no base qualities; no much larger clone is one base away. Counted from cysteine to phenylalanine, this CDR3 has 16 amino acids. Here the CDR3 DNA is all that survives: 48 bases in frame from base 1. V loses 0 bases, J loses 1 base, and the germline ends lie 12 bases apart. Looking up the germline V gene yields CDR1 SGHVS and CDR2 FNYEAQ. These data belong to a study of blood T cell repertoires in COVID-19 (dated by TCRdb to 2020 to 2021). The study in broad terms: The collaborator samples originated in the United States, Italy and Spain and spanned the acute and convalescent phases of COVID-19. The material from the prospective study consisted of cDNA or gDNA derived from T cells, B-cell-depleted T cells, or PBMCs. Subjects who had been exposed to COVID-19, were actively infected with it, or had recovered from it provided the deeply sampled blood TCRbeta repertoires that made up the dataset. A freely available public database, intended as a resource for researchers studying the immune response to SARS-CoV-2, is where the repertoires were released. Samples came from the ongoing ImmuneRACE study (first 160 participants) plus 1,254 subjects from 6 global collaborators. A de-identified subject ID, COVID-19 status, age in years and sex were almost always included in the sample metadata. Where HLA class I and class II types were available, the types were taken from metadata supplied by the sample provider, not from assay-based typing. Study-wide conclusions, independent of this receptor: The amount of clinical and demographic metadata varied by source and participant and was provided uncurated.

TCRbeta CDR3 regions were amplified from genomic DNA by means of the immunoSEQ Assay, a bias-controlled multiplex PCR. As for how the authors treated the data: Nucleated cell counts per sample were estimated from amplification of reference gene primers within the assay. To quantify the absolute abundance of each unique TCRbeta CDR3 rearrangement, sequence reads were collapsed and filtered. For each sample, productive Simpson clonality was calculated as the square root of Simpson's diversity index across productive rearrangements. As stored in TCRdb, this immuneACCESS dataset retains in-frame rearrangements with V and J assigned. A fraction of the clones does not appear; measured against another copy, unresolved V genes explain less than half of the discrepancy, and the remainder lacks a known reason. V and J calls plus clone size are reproduced from that table; the DNA served to infer D and trimming. This sample is represented by 200,000 to 250,000 clones; 85% to 90% of them were singletons. Under 9% of the sample comes from the top ten.

Whole blood was collected in K2EDTA tubes by collaborating institutions according to the institutions' own protocols. Collaborator samples were shipped for TCRbeta analysis as frozen whole blood, isolated PBMCs, or DNA extracted from either sample type. Sequencing was performed on peripheral blood. The sequence was obtained from a woman in her 70s with active or convalescent COVID-19. This chain is built from TRBV7-6 and TRBJ1-1; the D gene cannot be resolved reliably. The nucleotide sequence is TGTGCCAGCAGCTTAGCTCTCAGGCAGGCGAACACTGAAGCTTTCTTT. Its translation is CASSLALRQANTEAFF.